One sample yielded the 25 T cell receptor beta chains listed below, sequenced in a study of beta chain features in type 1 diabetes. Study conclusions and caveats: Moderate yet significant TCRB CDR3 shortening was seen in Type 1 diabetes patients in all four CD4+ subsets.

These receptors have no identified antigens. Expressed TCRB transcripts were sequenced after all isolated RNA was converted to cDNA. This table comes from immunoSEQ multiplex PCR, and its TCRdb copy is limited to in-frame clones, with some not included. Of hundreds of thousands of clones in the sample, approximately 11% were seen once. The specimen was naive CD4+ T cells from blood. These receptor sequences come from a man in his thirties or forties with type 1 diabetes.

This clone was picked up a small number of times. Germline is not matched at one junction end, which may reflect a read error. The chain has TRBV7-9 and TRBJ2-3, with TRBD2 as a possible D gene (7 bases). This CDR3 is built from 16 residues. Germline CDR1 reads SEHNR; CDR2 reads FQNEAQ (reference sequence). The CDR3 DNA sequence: TGTGCCAGCAGCTCCCGTTGGGGCGGGGGCACACATACGCAGTATTTT. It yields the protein CASSSRWGGGTHTQYF.

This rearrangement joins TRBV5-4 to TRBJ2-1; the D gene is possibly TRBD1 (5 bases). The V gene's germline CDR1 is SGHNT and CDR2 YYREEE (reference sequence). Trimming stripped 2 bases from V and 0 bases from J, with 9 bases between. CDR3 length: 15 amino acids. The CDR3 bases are TGTGCCAGCAGCTTTGACAGCTACTCCTACAATGAGCAGTTCTTC. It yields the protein CASSFDSYSYNEQFF. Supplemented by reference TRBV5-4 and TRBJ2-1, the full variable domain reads ETGVTQSPTHLIKTRGQQVTLRCSSQSGHNTVSWYQQALGQGPQFIFQYYREEENGRGNFPPRFSGLQFPNYSSELNVNALELDDSALYLCASSFDSYSYNEQFFGPGTRLTVL.

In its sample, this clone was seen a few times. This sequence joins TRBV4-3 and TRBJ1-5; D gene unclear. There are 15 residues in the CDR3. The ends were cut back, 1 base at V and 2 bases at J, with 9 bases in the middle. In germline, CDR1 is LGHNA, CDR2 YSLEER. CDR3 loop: CASSQVWRGNQPQHF. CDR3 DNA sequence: TGCGCCAGCAGCCAAGTCTGGAGAGGCAATCAGCCCCAGCATTTT.

CDR3 nucleotide sequence: TGTGCCAGCAGTTACTCGACAGGGGGACGTGGCTACACCTTC. This codes for CASSYSTGGRGYTF. This chain joins TRBV6-5 and TRBJ1-2, with 9 bases fitting TRBD1. The trim removed 0 bases at V and 7 bases at J, leaving 3 bases unmatched. This CDR3 contains 14 residues. The germline V gene has CDR1 MNHEY and CDR2 SVGAGI.

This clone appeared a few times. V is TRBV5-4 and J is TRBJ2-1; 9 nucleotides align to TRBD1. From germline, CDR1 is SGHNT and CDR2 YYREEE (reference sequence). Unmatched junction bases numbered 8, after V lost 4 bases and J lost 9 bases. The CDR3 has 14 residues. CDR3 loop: CASSPRDRASEQFF. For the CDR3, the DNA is TGTGCCAGCAGCCCACGGGACAGGGCGAGTGAGCAGTTCTTC.

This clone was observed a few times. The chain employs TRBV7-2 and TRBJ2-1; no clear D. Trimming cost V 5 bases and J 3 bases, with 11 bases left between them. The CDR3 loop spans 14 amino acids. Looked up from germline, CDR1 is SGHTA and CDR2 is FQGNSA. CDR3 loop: CASSLRLDYNEQFF. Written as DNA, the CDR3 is TGTGCCAGCAGCCTACGATTAGACTACAATGAGCAGTTCTTC. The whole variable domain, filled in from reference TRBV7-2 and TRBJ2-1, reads GAGVSQSPSNKVTEKGKDVELRCDPISGHTALYWYRQSLGQGLEFLIYFQGNSAPDKSGLPSDRFSAERTGGSVSTLTIQRTQQEDSAVYLCASSLRLDYNEQFFGPGTRLTVL.

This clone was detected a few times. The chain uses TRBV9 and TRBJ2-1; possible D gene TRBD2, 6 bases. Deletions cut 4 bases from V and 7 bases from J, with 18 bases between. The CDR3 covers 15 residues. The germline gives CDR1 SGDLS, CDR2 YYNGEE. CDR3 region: CASSHLVGGRNEQFF. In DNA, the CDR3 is TGTGCCAGCAGCCACCTAGTGGGGGGAAGGAATGAGCAGTTCTTC.

CDR3 sequence: CASSFSGGGKTQYF. CDR3 nucleotides: TGTGCCAGCAGTTTCAGCGGGGGGGGGAAGACCCAGTACTTC. The V and J genes are TRBV27 and TRBJ2-5; 10 positions agree with TRBD2. The CDR3 runs to 14 residues. V shed 3 bases, J shed 6 bases, and the junction held 4 bases outside the gene matches. Germline V gene lookup returns CDR1 MNHEY and CDR2 SMNVEV (reference sequence).

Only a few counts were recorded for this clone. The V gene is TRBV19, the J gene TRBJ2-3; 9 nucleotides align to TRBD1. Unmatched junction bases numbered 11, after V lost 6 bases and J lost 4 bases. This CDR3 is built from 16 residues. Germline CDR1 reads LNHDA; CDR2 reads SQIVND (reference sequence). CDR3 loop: CASRETGTGTSDTQYF. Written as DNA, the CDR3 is TGTGCCAGTAGAGAGACCGGGACAGGGACTTCAGATACGCAGTATTTT.

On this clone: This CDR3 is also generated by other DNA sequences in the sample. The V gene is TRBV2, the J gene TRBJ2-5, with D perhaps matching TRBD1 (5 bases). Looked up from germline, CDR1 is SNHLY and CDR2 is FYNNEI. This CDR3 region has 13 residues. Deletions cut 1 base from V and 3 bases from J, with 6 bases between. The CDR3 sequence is CASSEGGEETQYF. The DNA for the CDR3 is TGTGCCAGCAGTGAAGGGGGCGAAGAGACCCAGTACTTC.

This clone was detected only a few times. CDR3 sequence (DNA): TGTGCCAGCTCACCCGACGACAGTGGCTACACCTTC. Translated, it gives CASSPDDSGYTF. This chain links TRBV18 with TRBJ1-2, with D possibly being TRBD1 (5 bases). This CDR3 comprises 12 residues. CDR1 is KGHSH and CDR2 is LQKENI in the germline V gene. V lost 3 bases to trimming and J lost 7 bases, with 9 bases between them.

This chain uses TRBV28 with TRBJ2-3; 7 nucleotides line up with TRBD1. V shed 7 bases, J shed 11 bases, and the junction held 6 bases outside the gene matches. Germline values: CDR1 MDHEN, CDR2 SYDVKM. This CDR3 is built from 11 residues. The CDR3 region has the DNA TGTGCCAGCACCACAGGGGAAGAGCAGTATTTT. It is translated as CASTTGEEQYF.

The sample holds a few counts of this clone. In DNA form, the CDR3 reads TGTGCCAGCAGCTTCCATCGGTTTTCTCCGGGCCCCGGGATCTACAATGAGCAGTTCTTC. Its translation: CASSFHRFSPGPGIYNEQFF. The chain links TRBV7-8 to TRBJ2-1; TRBD2 is a possible D gene (5 bases). This CDR3 spans 20 amino acids. V lost 3 bases, J lost 3 bases, and 27 bases lay in between. The V gene's germline CDR1 is SGHVS and CDR2 FQNEAQ.

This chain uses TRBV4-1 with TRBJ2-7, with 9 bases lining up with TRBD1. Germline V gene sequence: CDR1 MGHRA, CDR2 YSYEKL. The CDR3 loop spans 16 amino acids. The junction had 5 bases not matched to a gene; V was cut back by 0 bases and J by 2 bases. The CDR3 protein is CASSQEKRQGAYEQYF. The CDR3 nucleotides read TGCGCCAGCAGCCAAGAAAAGAGACAGGGGGCCTACGAGCAGTACTTC.

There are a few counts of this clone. The CDR3 region is CASWPQGASYEQYF. For the CDR3, the DNA is TGTGCCAGCTGGCCGCAGGGGGCCTCCTACGAGCAGTACTTC. The rearrangement links TRBV27 to TRBJ2-7, with 8 bases that match TRBD1. Germline trimming cut 8 bases from V and 0 bases from J; bases unmatched to any gene: 6. The CDR3 spans 14 residues. From germline, CDR1 is MNHEY and CDR2 SMNVEV (reference sequence).

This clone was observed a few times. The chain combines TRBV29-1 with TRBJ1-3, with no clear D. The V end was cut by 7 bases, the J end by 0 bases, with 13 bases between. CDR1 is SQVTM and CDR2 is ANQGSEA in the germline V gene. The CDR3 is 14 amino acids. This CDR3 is CSAQARYSGNTIYF. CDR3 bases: TGCAGCGCCCAGGCGCGATACTCTGGAAACACCATATATTTT.

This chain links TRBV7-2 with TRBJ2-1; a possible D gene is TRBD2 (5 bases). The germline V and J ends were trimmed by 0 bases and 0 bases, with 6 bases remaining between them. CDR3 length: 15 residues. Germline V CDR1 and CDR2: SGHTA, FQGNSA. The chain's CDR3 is CASSLAGVSYNEQFF. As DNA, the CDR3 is TGTGCCAGCAGCTTAGCCGGGGTCTCCTACAATGAGCAGTTCTTC.

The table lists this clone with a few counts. CDR3 amino acids: CSAGPTAYNEQFF. DNA of the CDR3: TGCAGCGCAGGACCGACAGCTTACAATGAGCAGTTCTTC. V usage is TRBV29-1 and J usage is TRBJ2-1, with a possible D match to TRBD1 (5 bases). Germline values: CDR1 SQVTM, CDR2 ANQGSEA. Trimming removed 7 bases at V and 4 bases at J, with 14 bases between. CDR3 length equals 13 residues.

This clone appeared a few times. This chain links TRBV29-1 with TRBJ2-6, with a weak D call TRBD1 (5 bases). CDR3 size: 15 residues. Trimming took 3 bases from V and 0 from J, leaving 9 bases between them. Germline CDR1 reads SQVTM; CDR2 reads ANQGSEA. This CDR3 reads CSVDDRNSGANVLTF. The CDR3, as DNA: TGCAGCGTTGACGACAGAAACTCTGGGGCCAACGTCCTGACTTTC.

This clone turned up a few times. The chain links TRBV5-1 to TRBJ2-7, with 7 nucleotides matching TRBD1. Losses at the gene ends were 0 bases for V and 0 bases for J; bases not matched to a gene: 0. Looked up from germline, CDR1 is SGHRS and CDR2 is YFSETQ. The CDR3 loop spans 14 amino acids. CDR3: CASSLAGGSYEQYF. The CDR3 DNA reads TGCGCCAGCAGCTTGGCAGGGGGCTCCTACGAGCAGTACTTC.

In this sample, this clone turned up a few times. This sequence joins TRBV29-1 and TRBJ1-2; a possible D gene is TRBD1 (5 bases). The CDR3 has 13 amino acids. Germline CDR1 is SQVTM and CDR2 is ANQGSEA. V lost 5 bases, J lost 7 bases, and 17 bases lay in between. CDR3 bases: TGCAGCGTTAGCAGGGATTTTTGGGGTGGCTACACCTTC. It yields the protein CSVSRDFWGGYTF. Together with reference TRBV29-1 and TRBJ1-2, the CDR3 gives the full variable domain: SAVISQKPSRDICQRGTSLTIQCQVDSQVTMMFWYRQQPGQSLTLIATANQGSEATYESGFVIDKFPISRPNLTFSTLTVSNMSPEDSSIYLCSVSRDFWGGYTFGSGTRLTVV.

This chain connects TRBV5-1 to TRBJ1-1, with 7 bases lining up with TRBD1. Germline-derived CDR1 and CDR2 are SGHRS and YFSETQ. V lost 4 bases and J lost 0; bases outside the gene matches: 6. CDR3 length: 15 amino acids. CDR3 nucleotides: TGCGCCAGCAGCCCGGGACAGCCCATGAACACTGAAGCTTTCTTT. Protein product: CASSPGQPMNTEAFF.

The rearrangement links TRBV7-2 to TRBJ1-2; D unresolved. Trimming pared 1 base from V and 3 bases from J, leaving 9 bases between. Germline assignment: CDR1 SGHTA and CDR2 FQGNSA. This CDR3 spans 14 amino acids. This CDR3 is CASSLEPGYYGYTF. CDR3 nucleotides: TGTGCCAGCAGCTTAGAGCCGGGATACTATGGCTACACCTTC.

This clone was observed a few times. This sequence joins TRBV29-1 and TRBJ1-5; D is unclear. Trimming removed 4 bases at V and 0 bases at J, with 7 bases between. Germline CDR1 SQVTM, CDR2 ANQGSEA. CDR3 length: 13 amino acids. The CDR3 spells CSVGRDSNQPQHF. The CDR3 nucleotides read TGCAGCGTTGGGCGGGATAGCAATCAGCCCCAGCATTTT.

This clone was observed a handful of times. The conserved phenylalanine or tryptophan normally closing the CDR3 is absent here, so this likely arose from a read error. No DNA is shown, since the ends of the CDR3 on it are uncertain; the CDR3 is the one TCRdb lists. CDR3 protein: CASTGRRGLV. This rearrangement joins TRBV21-1 to TRBJ2-4; the DNA was not compared with TRBD1, the D call given in the table. TRBV21-1 is given as a pseudogene. Inclusive of both ends, the CDR3 amounts to 10 amino acids.